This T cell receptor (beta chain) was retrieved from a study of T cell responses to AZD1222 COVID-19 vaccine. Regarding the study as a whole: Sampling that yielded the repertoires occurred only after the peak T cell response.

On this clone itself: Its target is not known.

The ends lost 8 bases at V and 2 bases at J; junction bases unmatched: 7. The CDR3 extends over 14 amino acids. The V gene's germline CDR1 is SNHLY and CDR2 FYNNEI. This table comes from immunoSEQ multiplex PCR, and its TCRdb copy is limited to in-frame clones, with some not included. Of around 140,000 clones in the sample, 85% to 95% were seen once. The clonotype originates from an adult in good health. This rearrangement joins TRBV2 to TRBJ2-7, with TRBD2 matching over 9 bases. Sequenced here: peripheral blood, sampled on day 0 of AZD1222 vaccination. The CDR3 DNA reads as TGTGCCAGCGTTCATAGCGGGGGCACCTACGAGCAGTACTTC. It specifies CASVHSGGTYEQYF.